These T cell receptor beta chains were read from a single sample in a study of siplizumab effects on memory and regulatory T cells. Profiling relied on immunoSEQ multiplex PCR, and the TCRdb table lists in-frame clones only, not all of them. The table shows about 100,000 clones, with about nine tenths occurring only once. Sequenced: CD4+ T cells sorted from blood. These receptors were taken from a human donor in good health. Both conserved end residues are part of each CDR3. Each record gives: clone size, D gene, J gene, V gene, CDR3 protein, CDR3 DNA. A D gene is named only where the DNA matches it firmly. Not all rows give a size; the values are once, few, many and, for expanded clones, a class.

NA | NA | TRBJ1-1 | TRBV29-1 | CSVDRGAEAFF | TGCAGCGTTGACAGGGGCGCTGAAGCTTTCTTT
once | TRBD2 | TRBJ2-2 | TRBV5-1 | CASSLIGSGGNTGELFF | TGCGCCAGCAGCTTGATTGGTAGCGGGGGTAACACCGGGGAGCTGTTTTTT
NA | NA | TRBJ1-1 | TRBV7-8 | CASSLAKDSSTTEAFF | TGTGCCAGCAGCTTAGCCAAGGACAGTTCGACCACTGAAGCTTTCTTT
NA | NA | TRBJ2-1 | TRBV7-2 | CASRGASENEQFF | TGTGCCAGCAGGGGGGCCTCCGAGAATGAGCAGTTCTTC
few | NA | TRBJ1-5 | TRBV19 | CAAVDTSQGNQPQHF | TGTGCCGCAGTAGATACATCCCAAGGCAATCAGCCCCAGCATTTT
NA | TRBD1 | TRBJ1-2 | TRBV5-1 | CASSLGEGQGNYGYTF | TGCGCCAGCAGCTTGGGGGAAGGACAGGGGAATTATGGCTACACCTTC
NA | TRBD1 | TRBJ2-7 | TRBV5-1 | CASSLSGQGYEQYF | TGCGCCAGCAGCTTATCGGGACAGGGCTACGAGCAGTACTTC
NA | NA | TRBJ1-5 | TRBV7-2 | CASSSGSWGQPQHF | TGTGCCAGCAGCTCTGGATCATGGGGTCAGCCCCAGCATTTT
NA | TRBD2 | TRBJ2-7 | TRBV7-2 | CASSLDGTSGGYEQYF | TGTGCCAGCAGCTTAGACGGGACTAGCGGGGGGTACGAGCAGTACTTC
NA | NA | TRBJ1-1 | TRBV2 | CASVRIASGSEAFF | TGTGCCAGCGTGAGGATAGCCTCGGGGTCTGAAGCTTTCTTT
NA | NA | TRBJ2-5 | TRBV11-2 | CASSFSTAETQYF | TGTGCCAGCAGCTTTTCCACGGCGGAGACCCAGTACTTC
NA | NA | TRBJ1-4 | TRBV5-1 | CASSLAGRDNEKLFF | TGCGCCAGCAGCTTGGCTGGCAGGGATAATGAAAAACTGTTTTTT
NA | NA | TRBJ2-3 | TRBV10-3 | CAISGFSSTDTQYF | TGTGCCATCAGTGGCTTCTCATCCACAGATACGCAGTATTTT
NA | NA | TRBJ1-1 | TRBV7-2 | CASSLAGSKNTEAFF | TGTGCCAGCAGCTTAGCGGGCTCTAAGAACACTGAAGCTTTCTTT
NA | NA | TRBJ1-1 | TRBV6-6 | CASSYEGGRGAFF | TGTGCCAGCAGTTACGAGGGCGGCAGAGGAGCTTTCTTT
NA | TRBD1 | TRBJ1-2 | TRBV10-3 | CATGQGGPGYTF | TGTGCCACGGGACAGGGGGGACCTGGCTACACCTTC
NA | NA | TRBJ1-4 | TRBV18 | CASSPRQAATNEKLFF | TGTGCCAGCTCACCACGACAGGCTGCAACTAATGAAAAACTGTTTTTT
once | NA | TRBJ2-2 | TRBV11-1 | CASSLEQGGNTGELFF | TGTGCCAGCAGCTTAGAACAGGGTGGGAACACCGGGGAGCTGTTTTTT
NA | TRBD2 | TRBJ2-7 | TRBV4-1 | CASSQGTRAYEQYF | TGCGCCAGCAGCCAAGGGACTAGGGCCTACGAGCAGTACTTC
NA | TRBD1 | TRBJ1-6 | TRBV25-1 | CASKGTGGLSYNSPLHF | TGTGCCAGCAAAGGGACAGGGGGTCTCTCCTATAATTCACCCCTCCACTTT
NA | NA | TRBJ1-2 | TRBV2 | CASMLGEYYGYTF | TGTGCCAGCATGCTAGGGGAATACTATGGCTACACCTTC
NA | NA | TRBJ1-1 | TRBV5-1 | CASSFAGQNTEAFF | TGCGCCAGCAGCTTTGCGGGCCAGAACACTGAAGCTTTCTTT
NA | NA | TRBJ2-3 | TRBV30 | CAWSVRRTSLSTDTQYF | TGTGCCTGGAGTGTACGGCGGACATCTCTTAGCACAGATACGCAGTATTTT
NA | TRBD2 | TRBJ2-3 | TRBV30 | CAWRRSGGSTDTQYF | TGTGCCTGGAGGAGAAGCGGGGGGTCCACAGATACGCAGTATTTT
few | TRBD1 | TRBJ1-5 | TRBV6-7 | CASSLRTGEGGNQPQHF | TGTGCCAGCAGCCTCCGGACAGGGGAGGGAGGCAATCAGCCCCAGCATTTT
NA | NA | TRBJ1-2 | TRBV29-1 | CSVGKGDNYGYTF | TGCAGCGTTGGGAAGGGGGATAACTATGGCTACACCTTC
NA | NA | TRBJ2-1 | TRBV4-1 | CASSQERAMGHIEQFF | TGCGCCAGCAGCCAAGAGCGGGCTATGGGGCATATTGAGCAGTTCTTC
NA | NA | TRBJ2-1 | TRBV28 | CASQKKGSGRPYNEQFF | TGTGCCAGCCAAAAAAAGGGGTCGGGGCGTCCCTACAATGAGCAGTTCTTC
NA | TRBD1 | TRBJ2-7 | TRBV9 | CASSPAGTGDFEQYF | TGTGCCAGCAGCCCGGCCGGGACAGGGGATTTCGAGCAGTACTTC
NA | TRBD2 | TRBJ2-3 | TRBV9 | CASSVSGGGDTQYF | TGTGCCAGCAGCGTTAGCGGGGGGGGAGATACGCAGTATTTT
NA | NA | TRBJ1-2 | TRBV19 | CASRASGQSYGYTF | TGTGCCAGTAGAGCTTCGGGGCAGAGCTATGGCTACACCTTC
NA | NA | TRBJ2-7 | TRBV18 | CASSPQGRGTGEQYF | TGTGCCAGCTCACCACAGGGGCGGGGGACAGGCGAGCAGTACTTC
NA | TRBD1 | TRBJ2-7 | TRBV27 | CASSSLEQGRYEQYF | TGTGCCAGCAGTTCCTTGGAACAGGGGAGATACGAGCAGTACTTC
once | NA | TRBJ1-1 | TRBV6-5 | CASSYSGGRHTEAFF | TGTGCCAGCAGTTACTCGGGGGGGCGACACACTGAAGCTTTCTTT
NA | NA | TRBJ2-4 | TRBV6-1 | CASSALIGLAKNIQYF | TGTGCCAGCAGTGCTCTAATTGGGCTAGCCAAAAACATTCAGTACTTC
NA | TRBD1 | TRBJ1-1 | TRBV5-1 | CASSLGGTGRLNTEAFF | TGCGCCAGCAGCTTGGGGGGGACAGGACGCTTGAACACTGAAGCTTTCTTT
once | TRBD1 | TRBJ1-2 | TRBV19 | CASSNGQARGGYTF | TGTGCCAGTAGTAACGGACAGGCTAGAGGTGGCTACACCTTC
few | TRBD1 | TRBJ2-5 | TRBV4-2 | CASSQPGTGGEETQYF | TGTGCCAGCAGCCAGCCCGGGACAGGGGGCGAGGAGACCCAGTACTTC
NA | NA | TRBJ1-3 | TRBV6-1 | CASSRRDTIYF | TGTGCCAGCAGTCGAAGGGACACCATATATTTT
NA | TRBD1 | TRBJ2-5 | TRBV5-1 | CASSLSRQGSFNLGETQYF | TGCGCCAGCAGCCTTTCCCGACAGGGAAGTTTCAATTTAGGAGAGACCCAGTACTTC
NA | TRBD2 | TRBJ2-3 | TRBV9 | CASSPQRGSTDTQYF | TGTGCCAGCAGCCCCCAGCGGGGGTCCACAGATACGCAGTATTTT
NA | NA | TRBJ2-3 | TRBV11-3 | CASSLGQASTDTQYF | TGTGCCAGCAGCTTGGGACAAGCGAGCACAGATACGCAGTATTTT
NA | TRBD2 | TRBJ2-3 | TRBV18 | CASSPLGLAGGSTDTQYF | TGTGCCAGCTCACCACTGGGACTAGCGGGGGGCAGCACAGATACGCAGTATTTT